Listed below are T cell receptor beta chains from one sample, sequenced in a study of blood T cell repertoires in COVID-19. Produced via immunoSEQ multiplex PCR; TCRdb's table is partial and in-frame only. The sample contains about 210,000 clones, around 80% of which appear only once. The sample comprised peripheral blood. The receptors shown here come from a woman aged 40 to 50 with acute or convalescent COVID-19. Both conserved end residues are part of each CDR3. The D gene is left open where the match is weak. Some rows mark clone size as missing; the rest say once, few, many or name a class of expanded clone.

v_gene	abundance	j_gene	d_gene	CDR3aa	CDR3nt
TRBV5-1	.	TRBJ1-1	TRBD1	CASNLEGAGNTEAFF	TGCGCCAGCAACCTGGAGGGGGCCGGGAACACTGAAGCTTTCTTT
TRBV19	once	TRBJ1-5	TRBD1	CATAGTVGQPQHF	TGTGCCACCGCCGGGACAGTGGGGCAGCCCCAGCATTTT
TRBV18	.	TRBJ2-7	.	CASSPDRDSFYEQYF	TGTGCCAGCTCGCCAGACAGGGACTCATTCTACGAGCAGTACTTC
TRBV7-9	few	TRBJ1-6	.	CASSFGRNSPLHF	TGTGCCAGCAGCTTCGGGAGAAATTCACCCCTCCACTTT
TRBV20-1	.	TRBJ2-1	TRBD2	CSASTSGNSYEQFF	TGCAGTGCAAGTACTAGCGGGAATTCGTATGAGCAGTTCTTC
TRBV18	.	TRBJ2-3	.	CASSPKRSSGTDTQYF	TGTGCCAGCTCACCAAAGCGTTCTAGCGGCACAGATACGCAGTATTTT
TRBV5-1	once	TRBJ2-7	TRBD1	CASSLPGGTGDHEQYF	TGCGCCAGCAGCTTACCGGGGGGGACAGGGGACCACGAGCAGTACTTC
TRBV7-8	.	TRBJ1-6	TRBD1	CASSRGTDSSPLHF	TGTGCCAGCAGCCGAGGGACAGATTCTTCACCCCTCCACTTT
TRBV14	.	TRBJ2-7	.	CASSQDLSGEQYF	TGTGCCAGCAGCCAAGATTTATCAGGGGAGCAGTACTTC
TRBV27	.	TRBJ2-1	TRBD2	CASSLNRVAGGIRNEQFF	TGTGCCAGCAGCCTAAATCGGGTAGCGGGAGGTATTAGGAATGAGCAGTTCTTC
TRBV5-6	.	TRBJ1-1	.	CASSRVQRGEAFF	TGTGCCAGCAGCCGAGTTCAAAGGGGGGAAGCTTTCTTT
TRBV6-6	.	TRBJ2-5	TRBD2	CASSYRLAEETQYF	TGTGCCAGCAGTTACCGGCTAGCGGAAGAGACCCAGTACTTC
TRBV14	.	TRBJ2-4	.	CASSQDRGDIQYF	TGTGCCAGCAGCCAAGATCGGGGAGACATTCAGTACTTC
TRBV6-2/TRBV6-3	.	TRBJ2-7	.	CASSYSTVGGEQYF	TGTGCCAGCAGTTACTCGACAGTCGGGGGCGAGCAGTACTTC
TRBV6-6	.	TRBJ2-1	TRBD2	CASSRRESNEQFF	TGTGCCAGCAGTAGGCGGGAGTCCAATGAGCAGTTCTTC
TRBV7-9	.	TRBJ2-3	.	CASSKRGLTDSSTDTQYF	TGTGCCAGCAGCAAGCGTGGACTAACCGATTCTAGCACAGATACGCAGTATTTT
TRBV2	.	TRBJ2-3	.	CASSEGDFFTDTQYF	TGTGCCAGCAGTGAAGGGGACTTTTTCACAGATACGCAGTATTTT
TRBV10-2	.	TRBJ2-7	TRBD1	CASRGTGGYEQYF	TGCGCCAGCAGGGGGACAGGGGGCTACGAGCAGTACTTC
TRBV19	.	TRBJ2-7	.	CASSIQGGSYEQYF	TGTGCCAGTAGTATCCAGGGGGGAAGCTACGAGCAGTACTTC
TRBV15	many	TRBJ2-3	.	CATSRVRGTTDTQYF	TGTGCCACCAGCAGGGTAAGGGGGACCACAGATACGCAGTATTTT
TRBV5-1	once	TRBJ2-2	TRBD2	CASSLIAGGTGELFF	TGCGCCAGCAGCTTGATAGCGGGGGGTACCGGGGAGCTGTTTTTT
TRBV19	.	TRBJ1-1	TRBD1	CASVPLDRANTEAFF	TGTGCCAGTGTCCCTTTGGACAGGGCCAACACTGAAGCTTTCTTT
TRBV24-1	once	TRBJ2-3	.	CATSDFRLGGADTQYF	TGTGCCACCAGTGACTTTCGACTAGGAGGGGCAGATACGCAGTATTTT
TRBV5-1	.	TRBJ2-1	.	CASSGVGQPYNEQFF	TGCGCCAGCAGCGGAGTAGGACAGCCATACAATGAGCAGTTCTTC
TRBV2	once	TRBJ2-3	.	CASSELTHGGTDTQYF	TGTGCCAGCAGTGAACTCACCCACGGGGGCACAGATACGCAGTATTTT
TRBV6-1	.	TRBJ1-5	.	CASSDNRADQPQHF	TGTGCCAGCAGTGATAACAGGGCTGATCAGCCCCAGCATTTT